This entry concerns a single TCR beta chain. The sample originates from a study of identical twins. TCRdb re-called the 5' RACE reads through MiXCR, storing one row per CDR3 protein. The sample has around 1.7 million distinct CDR3 sequences, under 35% seen once; the top ten hold roughly 0.3%. The sequence came from a newborn girl in good health. Sequencing was done on a sample of cord blood.

CDR3 DNA sequence: TGTGCCAGCAGCACACTAGCGGGGGAGACCCAGTACTTC. It encodes CASSTLAGETQYF. The chain couples TRBV3-1 to TRBJ2-4; TRBD2 aligns across 10 bases. The J call may be faulty, since TRBJ2-5 better matches the DNA end. This CDR3 region has 13 residues. Per germline, CDR1 LGHDT and CDR2 YNNKEL (reference sequence).